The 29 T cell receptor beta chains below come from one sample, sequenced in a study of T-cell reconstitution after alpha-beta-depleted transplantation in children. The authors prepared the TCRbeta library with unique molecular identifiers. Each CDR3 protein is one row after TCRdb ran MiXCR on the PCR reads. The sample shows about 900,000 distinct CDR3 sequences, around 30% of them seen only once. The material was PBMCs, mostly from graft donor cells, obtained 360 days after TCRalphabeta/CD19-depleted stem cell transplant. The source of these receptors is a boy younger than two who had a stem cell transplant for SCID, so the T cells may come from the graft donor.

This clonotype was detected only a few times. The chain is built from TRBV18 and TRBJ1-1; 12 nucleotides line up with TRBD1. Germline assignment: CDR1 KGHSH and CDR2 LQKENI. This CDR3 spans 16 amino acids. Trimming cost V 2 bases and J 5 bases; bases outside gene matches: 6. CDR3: CASSPRGQGAWTEAFF. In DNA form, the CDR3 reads TGTGCCAGCTCACCAAGGGGACAGGGGGCTTGGACTGAAGCTTTCTTT.

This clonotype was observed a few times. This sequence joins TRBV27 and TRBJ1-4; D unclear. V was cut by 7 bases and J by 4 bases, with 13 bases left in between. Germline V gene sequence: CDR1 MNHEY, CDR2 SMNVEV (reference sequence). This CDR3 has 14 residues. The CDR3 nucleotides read TGTGCCAGCAAGAATAAGGGTTATAATGAAAAACTGTTTTTT. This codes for CASKNKGYNEKLFF.

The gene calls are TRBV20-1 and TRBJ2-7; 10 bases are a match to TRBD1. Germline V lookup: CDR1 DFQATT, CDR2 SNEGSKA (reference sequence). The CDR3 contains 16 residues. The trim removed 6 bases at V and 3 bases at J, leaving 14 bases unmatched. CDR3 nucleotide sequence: TGCAGTGCCCTTTTGACAGGGGGCCCGACCAACTACGAGCAGTACTTC. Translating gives CSALLTGGPTNYEQYF.

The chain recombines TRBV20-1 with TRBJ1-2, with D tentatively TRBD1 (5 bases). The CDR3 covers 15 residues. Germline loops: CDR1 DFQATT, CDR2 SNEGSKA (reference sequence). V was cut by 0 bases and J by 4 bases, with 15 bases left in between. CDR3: CSARDLGLGLYGYTF. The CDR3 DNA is TGCAGTGCTAGAGATCTGGGGCTCGGGCTCTATGGCTACACCTTC.

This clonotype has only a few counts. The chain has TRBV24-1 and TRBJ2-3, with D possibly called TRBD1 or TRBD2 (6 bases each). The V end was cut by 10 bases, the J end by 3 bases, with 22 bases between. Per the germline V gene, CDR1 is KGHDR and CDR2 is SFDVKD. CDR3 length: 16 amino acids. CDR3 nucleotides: TGTGCCACGAGGGACTCCCGGGACATCAGGACAGATACGCAGTATTTT. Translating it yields CATRDSRDIRTDTQYF.

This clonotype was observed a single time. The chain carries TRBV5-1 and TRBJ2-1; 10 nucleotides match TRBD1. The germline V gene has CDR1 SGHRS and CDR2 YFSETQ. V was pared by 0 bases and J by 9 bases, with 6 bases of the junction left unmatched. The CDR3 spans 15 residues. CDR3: CASSLGDRGWSEQFF. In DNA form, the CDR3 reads TGCGCCAGCAGCTTGGGGGACAGGGGTTGGAGTGAGCAGTTCTTC.

DNA of the CDR3: TGTGCCAGCAGCCCCCTGATAGGATGGGGCTACACCTTC. Translation: CASSPLIGWGYTF. The chain joins TRBV28 to TRBJ1-2; D not certain. The CDR3 is 13 amino acids. CDR1 and CDR2 from the germline V gene are MDHEN and SYDVKM. V gave up 6 bases and J gave up 8 bases, with 16 bases separating them.

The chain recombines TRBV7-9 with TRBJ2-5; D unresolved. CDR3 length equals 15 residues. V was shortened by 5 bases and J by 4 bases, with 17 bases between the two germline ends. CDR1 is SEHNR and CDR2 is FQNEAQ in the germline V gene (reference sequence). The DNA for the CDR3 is TGTGCCAGCAGCCTTCATAGGTCCCAGAGAGAGACCCAGTACTTC. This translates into CASSLHRSQRETQYF.

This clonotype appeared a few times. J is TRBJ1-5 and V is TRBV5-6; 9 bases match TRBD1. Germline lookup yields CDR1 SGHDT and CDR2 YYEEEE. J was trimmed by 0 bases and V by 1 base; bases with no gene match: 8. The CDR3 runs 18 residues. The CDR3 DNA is TGTGCCAGCAGCTTGTACAGGACAGGGGTTAATAGCAATCAGCCCCAGCATTTT. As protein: CASSLYRTGVNSNQPQHF.

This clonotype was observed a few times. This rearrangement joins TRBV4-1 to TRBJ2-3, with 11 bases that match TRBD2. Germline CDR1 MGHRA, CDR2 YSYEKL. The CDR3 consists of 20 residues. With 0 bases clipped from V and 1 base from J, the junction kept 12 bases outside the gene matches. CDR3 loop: CASSQESRLAGPFGTDTQYF. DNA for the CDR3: TGCGCCAGCAGCCAAGAGTCGAGACTAGCGGGGCCCTTTGGCACAGATACGCAGTATTTT.

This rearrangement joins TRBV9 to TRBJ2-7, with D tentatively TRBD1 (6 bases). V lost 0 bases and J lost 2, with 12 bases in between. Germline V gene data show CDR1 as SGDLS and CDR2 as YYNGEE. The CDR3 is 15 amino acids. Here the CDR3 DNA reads TGTGCCAGCAGCGTAGAGTGGGGGCAGACCTACGAGCAGTACTTC. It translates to CASSVEWGQTYEQYF.

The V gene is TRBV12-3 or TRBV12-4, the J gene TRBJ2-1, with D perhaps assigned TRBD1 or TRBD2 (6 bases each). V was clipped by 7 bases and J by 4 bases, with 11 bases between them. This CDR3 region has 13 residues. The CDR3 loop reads CASIRGPYNEQFF. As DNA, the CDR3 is TGTGCCAGCATCCGGGGGCCTTACAATGAGCAGTTCTTC.

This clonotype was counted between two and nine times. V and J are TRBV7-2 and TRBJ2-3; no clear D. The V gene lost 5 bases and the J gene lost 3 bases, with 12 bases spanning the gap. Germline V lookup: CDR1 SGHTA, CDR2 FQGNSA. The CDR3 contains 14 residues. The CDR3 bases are TGTGCCAGCAGCCCCCTCATGGGTACAGATACGCAGTATTTT. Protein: CASSPLMGTDTQYF.

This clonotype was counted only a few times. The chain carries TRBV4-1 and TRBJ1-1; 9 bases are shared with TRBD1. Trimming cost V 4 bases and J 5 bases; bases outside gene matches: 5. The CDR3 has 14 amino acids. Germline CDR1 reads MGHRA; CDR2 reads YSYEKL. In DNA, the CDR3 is TGCGCCAGCAGCCCTCACAGGGGGCTGACTGAAGCTTTCTTT. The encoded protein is CASSPHRGLTEAFF.

In DNA, the CDR3 is TGTGCCAGCAGCCAAGATCAGAGGGTCACAGATACGCAGTATTTT. Its translation is CASSQDQRVTDTQYF. This rearrangement joins TRBV4-2 to TRBJ2-3; TRBD2 is a possible D gene (5 bases). With 0 bases removed from V and 2 bases from J, the gap between germline ends came to 9 bases. Germline CDR1 LGHNA, CDR2 YNFKEQ. The CDR3 covers 15 residues.

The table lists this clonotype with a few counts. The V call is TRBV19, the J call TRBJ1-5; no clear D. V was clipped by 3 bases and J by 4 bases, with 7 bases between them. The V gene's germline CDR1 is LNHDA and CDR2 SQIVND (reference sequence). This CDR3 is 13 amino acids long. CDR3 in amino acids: CASSMTTNQPQHF. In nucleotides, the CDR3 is TGTGCCAGTAGTATGACGACGAATCAGCCCCAGCATTTT.

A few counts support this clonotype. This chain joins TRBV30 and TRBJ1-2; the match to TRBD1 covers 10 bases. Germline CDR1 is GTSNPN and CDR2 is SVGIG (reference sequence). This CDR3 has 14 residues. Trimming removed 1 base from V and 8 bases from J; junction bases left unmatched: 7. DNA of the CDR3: TGTGCCTGGAGTGCCCGGGACAGGGGTCCCGGCTACACCTTC. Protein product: CAWSARDRGPGYTF. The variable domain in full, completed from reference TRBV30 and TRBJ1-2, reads SQTIHQWPATLVQPVGSPLSLECTVEGTSNPNLYWYRQAAGRGLQLLFYSVGIGQISSEVPQNLSASRPQDRQFILSSKKLLLSDSGFYLCAWSARDRGPGYTFGSGTRLTVV.

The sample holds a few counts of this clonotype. CDR3 loop: CASSPPRDAQPQHF. The CDR3 nucleotides are TGTGCCAGCAGTCCCCCCAGGGATGCACAGCCCCAGCATTTT. This chain connects TRBV6-1 to TRBJ1-5, with a possible D match to TRBD1 (5 bases). Germline assignment: CDR1 MNHNS and CDR2 SASEGT. The CDR3 extends over 14 amino acids. Trimming shortened V by 5 bases and J by 7 bases, and 15 bases separated the two germline ends.

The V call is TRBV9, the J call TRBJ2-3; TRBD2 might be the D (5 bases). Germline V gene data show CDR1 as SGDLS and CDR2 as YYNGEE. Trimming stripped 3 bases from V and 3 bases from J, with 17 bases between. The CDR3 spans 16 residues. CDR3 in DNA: TGTGCCAGCAGCGAAGGGAGACTGGGCCCTACAGATACGCAGTATTTT. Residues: CASSEGRLGPTDTQYF.

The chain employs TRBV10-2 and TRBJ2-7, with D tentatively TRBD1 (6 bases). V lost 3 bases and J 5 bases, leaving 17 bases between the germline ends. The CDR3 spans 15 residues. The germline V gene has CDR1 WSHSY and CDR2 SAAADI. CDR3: CASSDPIGQHDEQYF. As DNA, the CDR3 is TGCGCCAGCAGTGACCCTATTGGACAGCACGACGAGCAGTACTTC.

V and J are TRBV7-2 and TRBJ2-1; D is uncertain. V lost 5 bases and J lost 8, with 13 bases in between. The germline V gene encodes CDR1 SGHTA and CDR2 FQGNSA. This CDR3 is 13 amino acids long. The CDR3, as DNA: TGTGCCAGCAGCAGACTTAGAGCCGATGAGCAGTTCTTC. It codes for CASSRLRADEQFF.

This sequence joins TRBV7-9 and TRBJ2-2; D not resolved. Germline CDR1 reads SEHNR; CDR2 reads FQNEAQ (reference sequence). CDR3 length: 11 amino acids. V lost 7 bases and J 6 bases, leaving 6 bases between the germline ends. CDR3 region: CASMVSGELFF. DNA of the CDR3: TGTGCCAGCATGGTGTCCGGGGAGCTGTTTTTT.

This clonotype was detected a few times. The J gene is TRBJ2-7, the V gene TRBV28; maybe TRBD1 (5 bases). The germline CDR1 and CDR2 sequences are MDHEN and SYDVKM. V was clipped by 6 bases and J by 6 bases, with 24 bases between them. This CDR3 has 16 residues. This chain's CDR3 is CASSWFPSAQVVEQYF. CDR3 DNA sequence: TGTGCCAGCAGCTGGTTCCCGTCGGCACAGGTAGTCGAGCAGTACTTC.

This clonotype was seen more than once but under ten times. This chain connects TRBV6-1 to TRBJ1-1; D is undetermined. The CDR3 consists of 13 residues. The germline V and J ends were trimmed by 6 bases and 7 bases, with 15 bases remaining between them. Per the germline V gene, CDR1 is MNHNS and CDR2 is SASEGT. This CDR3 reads CASSPIGSYEAFF. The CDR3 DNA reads TGTGCCAGCAGCCCGATCGGGTCTTATGAAGCTTTCTTT.

CDR3 DNA: TGTGCCACCACAAAGCCGGGACAGTTATCTTCACCCCTCCACTTT. Protein product: CATTKPGQLSSPLHF. The chain links TRBV28 to TRBJ1-6; 7 bases are a match to TRBD1. The germline gives CDR1 MDHEN, CDR2 SYDVKM. With 10 bases clipped from V and 9 bases from J, the junction kept 15 bases outside the gene matches. This CDR3 region has 15 residues.

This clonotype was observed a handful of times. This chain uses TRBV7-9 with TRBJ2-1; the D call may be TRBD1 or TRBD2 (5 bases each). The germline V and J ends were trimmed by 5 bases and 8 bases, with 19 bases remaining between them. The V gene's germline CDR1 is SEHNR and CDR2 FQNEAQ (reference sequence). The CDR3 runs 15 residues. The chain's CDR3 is CASSTSGSFAHEQFF. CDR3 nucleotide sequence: TGTGCCAGCAGCACCTCAGGGAGTTTTGCCCATGAGCAGTTCTTC.

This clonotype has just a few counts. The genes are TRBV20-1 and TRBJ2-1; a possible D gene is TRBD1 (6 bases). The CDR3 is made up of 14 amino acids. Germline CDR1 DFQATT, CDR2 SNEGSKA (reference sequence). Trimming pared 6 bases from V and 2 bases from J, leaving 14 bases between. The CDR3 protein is CSAASGEPYNEQFF. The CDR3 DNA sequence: TGCAGTGCAGCCTCAGGGGAACCCTACAATGAGCAGTTCTTC.

Here the CDR3 reads CASSATGTGLGEQFF. The DNA for the CDR3 is TGCGCCAGCAGCGCCACCGGGACAGGGCTCGGTGAGCAGTTCTTC. J is TRBJ2-1 and V is TRBV5-1; 9 bases fit TRBD1. Unmatched junction bases numbered 11, after V lost 4 bases and J lost 9 bases. In germline, CDR1 is SGHRS, CDR2 YFSETQ. The CDR3 contains 15 residues.

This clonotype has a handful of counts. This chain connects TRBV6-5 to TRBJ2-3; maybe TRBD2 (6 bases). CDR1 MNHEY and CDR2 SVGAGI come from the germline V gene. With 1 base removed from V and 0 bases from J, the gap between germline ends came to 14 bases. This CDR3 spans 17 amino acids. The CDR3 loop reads CASSYWGVHRSTDTQYF. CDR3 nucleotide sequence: TGTGCCAGCAGTTACTGGGGGGTCCACAGGAGCACAGATACGCAGTATTTT.